The 2 T cell receptor beta chains below all came from one sample that was sequenced in a study of T cells in Graves' hyperthyroidism and ophthalmopathy. Amplified TCR beta CDR3 regions derived from RNA transcripts. The HTBI set primed first-round TCR CDR3 RT-PCR. Each CDR3 protein is one row after TCRdb ran MiXCR on the multiplex PCR reads. Of 40,000 to 65,000 distinct CDR3 sequences in the sample, less than 60% were seen once. The specimen was blood. The receptors were gathered from a woman aged 45 to 65 with Graves' ophthalmopathy.

The chain links TRBV9 to TRBJ2-6, with TRBD2 matching 13 bases. Germline V lookup: CDR1 SGDLS, CDR2 YYNGEE. There are 18 residues in the CDR3. The junction had 4 bases not matched to a gene; V was cut back by 4 bases and J by 0 bases. CDR3 DNA: TGTGCCAGCAGCTACGGGACTAGCGGGGCCTCTGGGGCCAACGTCCTGACTTTC. Protein product: CASSYGTSGASGANVLTF.

As regards this clonotype: The conserved phenylalanine or tryptophan is not found at the CDR3 terminus, so this likely reflects a read error. The chain is built from TRBV6-5 and TRBJ2-7, with D possibly being TRBD1 or TRBD2 (6 bases each). Germline CDR1 MNHEY, CDR2 SVGAGI. The CDR3 runs 14 residues. In DNA, the CDR3 is TGTGCCGGCAGTTACTCGGGGGCGGCCTACGAGCAGTACCTC. Translating gives CAGSYSGAAYEQYL.